This passage covers 32 T cell receptor beta chains from one sample sequenced in a study of cytomegalovirus exposure and HLA in healthy donors. PCR primers comprised 60 Vbeta and 13 Jbeta primers. Data came from immunoSEQ multiplex PCR; TCRdb stores just in-frame clones and leaves some out. Of 120,000 or so clones listed, approximately 68% were seen once; the top ten hold roughly 1.6%. The sequencing input was PBMCs. The receptor source for this set is a man younger than 45 in good health and CMV-seropositive.

This chain connects TRBV10-2 to TRBJ2-7; 7 nucleotides match TRBD1. This CDR3 is built from 14 residues. Germline V gene data show CDR1 as WSHSY and CDR2 as SAAADI. V was clipped by 6 bases and J by 4 bases; unmatched bases: 9. The CDR3 spells CASSPTGLGYEQYF. The CDR3 bases are TGCGCCAGCAGCCCGACAGGGCTCGGGTACGAGCAGTACTTC.

This sequence joins TRBV7-9 and TRBJ2-6; no clear D gene. This CDR3 spans 14 amino acids. Trimming shortened V by 8 bases and J by 2 bases, and 10 bases separated the two germline ends. Germline assignment: CDR1 SEHNR and CDR2 FQNEAQ (reference sequence). In DNA form, the CDR3 reads TGTGCCAGCTTTGGAGAAACTGGGGCCAACGTCCTGACTTTC. Residues: CASFGETGANVLTF.

The rearrangement uses TRBV27 and TRBJ1-3; maybe TRBD1 (5 bases). This CDR3 is built from 14 residues. Germline V gives CDR1 MNHEY, CDR2 SMNVEV (reference sequence). V was trimmed by 6 bases and J by 5 bases, leaving 14 bases between them. The CDR3: CASRPTAFRNTIYF. The CDR3 DNA sequence: TGTGCCAGCAGACCGACAGCTTTCCGAAACACCATATATTTT.

This clone was found a few times. The V call is TRBV10-1, the J call TRBJ2-6, with TRBD1 identical over 7 bases. The CDR3 has 19 residues. J gave up 2 bases and V 8 bases, and 18 bases lay outside the gene matches. Germline V CDR1 and CDR2: WNHNN, SYGVQD (reference sequence). The CDR3 DNA reads TGCGCCAGCGGAACGGGACAGCCCGTACCGTGGGCTGGGGCCAACGTCCTGACTTTC. Amino acid sequence: CASGTGQPVPWAGANVLTF.

CDR3 sequence reads: CASSQDLSRGGRASYEQYF. DNA for the CDR3: TGCGCCAGCAGCCAAGATTTGAGTCGGGGCGGGAGGGCCTCCTACGAGCAGTACTTC. This chain links TRBV4-3 with TRBJ2-5, with 9 bases matching TRBD2. Matching the DNA end better, TRBJ2-7 makes the J call doubtful. There are 19 residues in the CDR3. Germline loops: CDR1 LGHNA, CDR2 YSLEER.

The chain combines TRBV6-1 with TRBJ2-4; D possibly corresponds to TRBD2 (5 bases). Germline V gene sequence: CDR1 MNHNS, CDR2 SASEGT. This CDR3 is 15 amino acids long. V was clipped by 3 bases and J by 8 bases, with 17 bases between them. The CDR3 spells CASSELAVPMDIQYF. The CDR3 coding sequence is TGTGCCAGCAGTGAGCTAGCAGTACCCATGGACATTCAGTACTTC.

In its sample, this clone was seen once. The genes are TRBV28 and TRBJ2-3, with TRBD1 identical over 8 bases. Germline-derived CDR1 and CDR2 are MDHEN and SYDVKM. This CDR3 is built from 15 residues. J lost 8 bases, V lost 5 bases, and 12 bases had no gene match. CDR3 DNA sequence: TGTGCCAGCAGTCCCCTTGGACAGGGCTTAGGTACGCAGTATTTT. It yields the protein CASSPLGQGLGTQYF.

CDR3 DNA sequence: TGTGCCAGCAAAGCTCAGGGAAGATATGGCTACACCTTC. This gives the protein CASKAQGRYGYTF. The chain is built from TRBV4-2 and TRBJ1-2, with TRBD1 as a possible D gene (5 bases). The germline V gene has CDR1 LGHNA and CDR2 YNFKEQ. The germline V and J ends were trimmed by 7 bases and 5 bases, with 14 bases remaining between them. The CDR3 contains 13 residues.

This chain connects TRBV6-6 to TRBJ1-6; 9 bases are shared with TRBD1. The V and J ends lost 5 bases and 0 bases, in that order; junction bases with no gene match: 2. Germline V CDR1 and CDR2: MNHNY, SVGAGI (reference sequence). The CDR3 spans 16 residues. CDR3 residues: CASSRDRDSYNSPLHF. In nucleotides, the CDR3 is TGTGCCAGCAGTCGGGACAGGGACTCCTATAATTCACCCCTCCACTTT.

The genes are TRBV7-3 and TRBJ1-4, with D possibly being TRBD1 (5 bases). CDR3 length: 15 amino acids. The V end lost 1 base, the J end lost 5 bases, and 11 bases lay between the germline ends. Germline CDR1 and CDR2: SGHTA and FQGTGA. CDR3: CASSLKGGVNEKLFF. For the CDR3, the DNA is TGTGCCAGCAGCTTAAAAGGAGGGGTCAATGAAAAACTGTTTTTT.

This clone has just one count. Written as DNA, the CDR3 is TGTGCCAGCAGGGATTTCAGGGTTATGAACACTGAAGCTTTCTTT. It codes for CASRDFRVMNTEAFF. The chain couples TRBV5-4 to TRBJ1-1, with a weak D call TRBD1 (5 bases). The germline V gene encodes CDR1 SGHNT and CDR2 YYREEE (reference sequence). Trimming removed 5 bases from V and 0 bases from J, with 14 bases in between. The CDR3 covers 15 residues.

The chain uses TRBV7-3 and TRBJ1-1; TRBD1 might be the D (5 bases). V was pared by 2 bases and J by 3 bases, with 10 bases between. CDR1 is SGHTA, CDR2 FQGTGA, per germline. The CDR3 has 14 amino acids. Here the CDR3 DNA reads TGTGCCAGCAGCTTAGCGGGACGGGACACTGAAGCTTTCTTT. Protein product: CASSLAGRDTEAFF. The variable domain in full, with the rest retrieved from reference TRBV7-3 and TRBJ1-1, is GAGVSQTPSNKVTEKGKYVELRCDPISGHTALYWYRQSLGQGPEFLIYFQGTGAADDSGLPNDRFFAVRPEGSVSTLKIQRTERGDSAVYLCASSLAGRDTEAFFGQGTRLTVV.

The chain has TRBV25-1 and TRBJ1-2; a weak D match, TRBD1 (6 bases). The CDR3 length is 17 residues. Germline V CDR1 and CDR2: MGHDK, SYGVNS. V was trimmed by 5 bases and J by 3 bases, leaving 22 bases between them. CDR3 residues: CASSKPGQSYTYYGYTF. CDR3 sequence (DNA): TGTGCCAGCAGTAAGCCGGGACAAAGTTACACTTACTATGGCTACACCTTC.

V usage is TRBV7-6 and J usage is TRBJ1-4, with 8 bases matching TRBD1. This CDR3 spans 15 amino acids. Germline V lookup: CDR1 SGHVS, CDR2 FNYEAQ. Trimming cost V 4 bases and J 0 bases; bases outside gene matches: 1. The CDR3 DNA reads TGTGCCAGCAGCTACAGGGGGGCAACTAATGAAAAACTGTTTTTT. Translating it yields CASSYRGATNEKLFF.

This clone came up a few times. The chain employs TRBV7-9 and TRBJ1-4; D possibly corresponds to TRBD1 (5 bases). V was shortened by 1 base and J by 4 bases, with 10 bases between the two germline ends. This CDR3 comprises 15 residues. Germline loops: CDR1 SEHNR, CDR2 FQNEAQ (reference sequence). In nucleotides, the CDR3 is TGTGCCAGCAGCTTAGTCTCAGGGATTAATGAAAAACTGTTTTTT. This translates into CASSLVSGINEKLFF.

The chain combines TRBV27 with TRBJ2-7; D might be TRBD2 (6 bases). The CDR3 extends over 13 amino acids. Germline V CDR1 and CDR2: MNHEY, SMNVEV (reference sequence). Between the trimmed V and J ends, which lost 3 bases and 1 base, there was a span of 7 bases. The CDR3 reads CASSLEGSYEQYF. The CDR3 DNA sequence: TGTGCCAGCAGTTTGGAGGGATCCTACGAGCAGTACTTC.

This clone occurred a few times. The CDR3 nucleotides read TGTGCCAGCAGTTCGCCGGGTCATGGAAACACCATATATTTT. This gives the protein CASSSPGHGNTIYF. The chain combines TRBV6-5 with TRBJ1-3, with D hard to call. Germline V lookup: CDR1 MNHEY, CDR2 SVGAGI. Trimming cost V 4 bases and J 3 bases, with 10 bases left between them. The CDR3 is 14 amino acids.

The V and J genes are TRBV5-1 and TRBJ1-2; D remains unclear. CDR3 length equals 15 residues. V gave up 0 bases and J gave up 4 bases, with 13 bases separating them. Germline CDR1 is SGHRS and CDR2 is YFSETQ. Written as DNA, the CDR3 is TGCGCCAGCAGCTTGGAAGGAGGACGGGCCTATGGCTACACCTTC. This gives the protein CASSLEGGRAYGYTF. Full variable domain (remainder filled in from reference TRBV5-1 and TRBJ1-2): KAGVTQTPRYLIKTRGQQVTLSCSPISGHRSVSWYQQTPGQGLQFLFEYFSETQRNKGNFPGRFSGRQFSNSRSEMNVSTLELGDSALYLCASSLEGGRAYGYTFGSGTRLTVV.

The V gene is TRBV19, the J gene TRBJ2-1; TRBD2 agrees at 14 bases. Trimming at V came to 6 bases and at J to 0 bases, leaving 19 bases not matched to a gene. This CDR3 has 22 amino acids. CDR1 is LNHDA, CDR2 SQIVND, per germline (reference sequence). The CDR3 is CASRPGLAGVAHLRSSYNEQFF. CDR3 in DNA: TGTGCCAGTAGACCGGGACTAGCGGGAGTTGCGCATCTACGAAGCTCCTACAATGAGCAGTTCTTC. Full variable domain (outside the CDR3, taken from reference TRBV19 and TRBJ2-1): DGGITQSPKYLFRKEGQNVTLSCEQNLNHDAMYWYRQDPGQGLRLIYYSQIVNDFQKGDIAEGYSVSREKKESFPLTVTSAQKNPTAFYLCASRPGLAGVAHLRSSYNEQFFGPGTRLTVL.

The V and J genes are TRBV19 and TRBJ1-4; 10 bases fit TRBD1. V was clipped by 4 bases and J by 3 bases; unmatched bases: 5. CDR3 length: 16 residues. CDR1 LNHDA and CDR2 SQIVND come from the germline V gene (reference sequence). The CDR3 protein is CASSTDRGQSNEKLFF. CDR3 bases: TGTGCCAGTAGTACCGACAGGGGGCAGTCTAATGAAAAACTGTTTTTT.

The chain combines TRBV6-5 with TRBJ2-7; possibly TRBD1 for D (5 bases). The germline gives CDR1 MNHEY, CDR2 SVGAGI. The germline V and J ends were trimmed by 8 bases and 5 bases, with 19 bases remaining between them. The CDR3 totals 14 residues. The CDR3 here is CASSPQGEFNEQYF. The CDR3 DNA is TGTGCCAGCTCACCTCAGGGTGAGTTCAACGAGCAGTACTTC.

The chain couples TRBV4-2 to TRBJ2-3, with TRBD2 identical over 12 bases. The V segment lost 2 bases and the J segment 0 bases; nucleotides outside the gene matches: 3. The germline CDR1 and CDR2 sequences are LGHNA and YNFKEQ. This CDR3 has 17 residues. The CDR3 bases are TGTGCCAGCAGCCAAAGACTAGCGGGGGCTAGCACAGATACGCAGTATTTT. This gives the protein CASSQRLAGASTDTQYF.

V and J are TRBV5-1 and TRBJ2-7; 7 bases align to TRBD1. Germline V gene data show CDR1 as SGHRS and CDR2 as YFSETQ. J gave up 2 bases and V 4 bases, and 3 bases lay outside the gene matches. The CDR3 sequence is 13 residues long. CDR3 coding DNA: TGCGCCAGCAGCCTTACAGGGGCCTACGAGCAGTACTTC. This sequence encodes CASSLTGAYEQYF.

This sequence joins TRBV7-2 and TRBJ2-1, with 15 bases that match TRBD2. The CDR3 extends over 15 amino acids. V shed 6 bases, J shed 9 bases, and the junction held 6 bases outside the gene matches. The germline V gene encodes CDR1 SGHTA and CDR2 FQGNSA. In nucleotides, the CDR3 is TGTGCCAGCAGACGAGGACTAGCGGGAGGGTTTGAGCAGTTCTTC. Its protein product is CASRRGLAGGFEQFF.

The chain joins TRBV7-8 to TRBJ1-1; 8 bases align to TRBD1. CDR3 length: 16 residues. Trimming took 4 bases from V and 4 from J; bases not matched to a gene: 11. CDR1 and CDR2 from the germline V gene are SGHVS and FQNEAQ. Written as DNA, the CDR3 is TGTGCCAGCAGCTCCTATCAGGGGGCGCGGGGCACTGAAGCTTTCTTT. This codes for CASSSYQGARGTEAFF. The full variable domain, its missing parts supplied by reference TRBV7-8 and TRBJ1-1, is GAGVSQSPRYKVAKRGQDVALRCDPISGHVSLFWYQQALGQGPEFLTYFQNEAQLDKSGLPSDRFFAERPEGSVSTLKIQRTQQEDSAVYLCASSSYQGARGTEAFFGQGTRLTVV.

This clone was observed a few times. This chain uses TRBV5-6 with TRBJ2-7, with 10 bases fitting TRBD1. The V gene end was trimmed by 4 bases and the J gene end by 6 bases; junction bases not matched to a gene: 7. CDR1 is SGHDT, CDR2 YYEEEE, per germline. The CDR3 is made up of 14 amino acids. CDR3 loop: CASSPGTGEREQYF. Here the CDR3 DNA reads TGTGCCAGCAGCCCCGGGACAGGGGAACGCGAGCAGTACTTC.

With respect to this clone: The junction and the germline gene differ at one end; a read error may be behind it. This chain connects TRBV7-9 to TRBJ2-7; maybe TRBD2 (6 bases). Germline assignment: CDR1 SEHNR and CDR2 FQNEAQ (reference sequence). The CDR3 covers 15 residues. CDR3 protein: CSSSAITGTLYEQYF. The CDR3 region has the DNA TGTTCCAGCAGCGCGATCACCGGGACTCTCTACGAGCAGTACTTC.

V gene TRBV28 combines with J gene TRBJ1-5; TRBD1 might be the D (5 bases). With 6 bases removed from V and 3 bases from J, the gap between germline ends came to 12 bases. CDR1 and CDR2 (germline): MDHEN, SYDVKM. This CDR3 is built from 14 residues. CDR3 region: CASRPAGLNQPQHF. In DNA, the CDR3 is TGTGCCAGCAGGCCAGCAGGGCTCAATCAGCCCCAGCATTTT.

The chain has TRBV4-1 and TRBJ1-5; possible D gene TRBD1, 5 bases. The germline V gene encodes CDR1 MGHRA and CDR2 YSYEKL. The V end lost 1 base, the J end lost 6 bases, and 16 bases lay between the germline ends. This CDR3 contains 16 residues. This chain's CDR3 is CASSQVKGLDGQPQHF. CDR3 DNA: TGCGCCAGCAGCCAAGTGAAGGGGTTGGACGGTCAGCCCCAGCATTTT.

The chain uses TRBV6-1 and TRBJ1-1; 9 positions agree with TRBD1. The germline gives CDR1 MNHNS, CDR2 SASEGT. V lost 8 bases and J lost 6; bases outside the gene matches: 10. The CDR3 has 14 residues. The DNA of the CDR3 is TGTGCCAGCGGGAGGGGGACAGGGTATGCTGAAGCTTTCTTT. Translating gives CASGRGTGYAEAFF.

The chain couples TRBV5-1 to TRBJ2-5, with 14 positions matching TRBD2. This CDR3 has 16 residues. Germline lookup yields CDR1 SGHRS and CDR2 YFSETQ. The V segment lost 4 bases and the J segment 1 base; nucleotides outside the gene matches: 3. The chain's CDR3 is CASSKGTSGGQETQYF. In nucleotides, the CDR3 is TGCGCCAGCAGCAAAGGGACTAGCGGGGGCCAAGAGACCCAGTACTTC. Using reference TRBV5-1 and TRBJ2-5 for the parts outside the CDR3, the full variable domain is KAGVTQTPRYLIKTRGQQVTLSCSPISGHRSVSWYQQTPGQGLQFLFEYFSETQRNKGNFPGRFSGRQFSNSRSEMNVSTLELGDSALYLCASSKGTSGGQETQYFGPGTRLLVL.

CDR3 amino acids: CASSSGQEWDDTQYF. The CDR3 bases are TGTGCCAGCAGCTCGGGACAGGAGTGGGACGATACGCAGTATTTT. The chain is built from TRBV7-9 and TRBJ2-3; 8 positions agree with TRBD1. Trimming removed 4 bases from V and 6 bases from J; junction bases left unmatched: 9. Germline CDR1 reads SEHNR; CDR2 reads FQNEAQ (reference sequence). This CDR3 comprises 15 residues.